This passage covers 10 T cell receptor beta chains from one sample sequenced in a study of OX40 agonist ivuxolimab in advanced cancers. The protocol was immunoSEQ multiplex PCR, while the TCRdb copy is restricted to in-frame clones and leaves out a portion. The sample has about 79,000 clones, about 90% seen once. Sequencing was performed on CD4+ or CD8+ T cells sorted from blood, taken in a trial of the OX40 agonist ivuxolimab. The receptors originated from an adult with an advanced solid tumor such as melanoma, head and neck, liver or kidney cancer.

This chain connects TRBV28 to TRBJ2-7, with 9 bases lining up with TRBD2. Germline values: CDR1 MDHEN, CDR2 SYDVKM. With V trimmed by 6 bases and J by 2 bases, 5 bases remained unmatched. The CDR3 totals 14 residues. The CDR3 coding sequence is TGTGCCAGCAGCTCTCTAGCGGGAACCTACGAGCAGTACTTC. This gives the protein CASSSLAGTYEQYF.

CDR3 sequence (DNA): TGTGCCAGCAGCAATGGGCGGGGTTCATCCGAAGCTTTCTTT. It translates to CASSNGRGSSEAFF. The V and J genes are TRBV9 and TRBJ1-1; no reliable D call. Germline V gene data show CDR1 as SGDLS and CDR2 as YYNGEE. Trimming left V 4 bases short and J 8 bases short, with 18 bases between. This CDR3 spans 14 amino acids.

This clone was counted once. The chain is built from TRBV5-1 and TRBJ2-7; a weak D match, TRBD2 (6 bases). The germline V and J ends were trimmed by 0 bases and 2 bases, with 12 bases remaining between them. Germline V gene lookup returns CDR1 SGHRS and CDR2 YFSETQ. CDR3 length equals 15 residues. The CDR3 sequence is CASSLVGTAAYEQYF. DNA for the CDR3: TGCGCCAGCAGCTTGGTCGGGACTGCTGCCTACGAGCAGTACTTC.

The chain is built from TRBV9 and TRBJ2-5; no firm D call. Per germline, CDR1 SGDLS and CDR2 YYNGEE. Trimming took 0 bases from V and 5 from J, leaving 8 bases between them. This CDR3 has 13 residues. The CDR3 sequence is CASSVGGWETQYF. CDR3 coding DNA: TGTGCCAGCAGCGTAGGCGGCTGGGAGACCCAGTACTTC.

The rearrangement joins TRBV4-1 to TRBJ2-7; D remains ambiguous. Germline V gives CDR1 MGHRA, CDR2 YSYEKL. Trimming removed 0 bases from V and 9 bases from J, with 12 bases in between. This CDR3 contains 13 residues. Written as DNA, the CDR3 is TGCGCCAGCAGCCAAGAAGTACTTTTAGGGCAGTACTTC. Residues: CASSQEVLLGQYF.

This clone was picked up one time. The rearrangement joins TRBV5-8 to TRBJ2-3, with 13 positions matching TRBD2. V trimming: 3 bases; J trimming: 2 bases; junction bases outside the gene matches: 3. The CDR3 consists of 16 residues. Germline V gives CDR1 SGHTS, CDR2 YDEGEE. In DNA, the CDR3 is TGTGCCAGCAGCTCTGGGACTAGCGGGGTCACAGATACGCAGTATTTT. This sequence encodes CASSSGTSGVTDTQYF.

This rearrangement joins TRBV11-3 to TRBJ2-1; 7 nucleotides agree with TRBD2. The germline CDR1 and CDR2 sequences are SGHNT and YENEEA. This CDR3 is built from 15 residues. V shed 0 bases, J shed 7 bases, and the junction held 6 bases outside the gene matches. The CDR3, as DNA: TGTGCCAGCAGCTTAGAAGGAGCGGGAAGGAATGAGCAGTTCTTC. Protein: CASSLEGAGRNEQFF.

In this sample, this clone turned up once. This chain connects TRBV5-1 to TRBJ2-6, with TRBD1 as a possible D gene (6 bases). Trimming took off 4 bases at V and 0 bases at J, with 14 bases between the two ends. This CDR3 spans 17 amino acids. Germline V gene sequence: CDR1 SGHRS, CDR2 YFSETQ. CDR3 region: CASSRTTGYSGANVLTF. CDR3 DNA sequence: TGCGCCAGCAGCAGGACAACAGGGTACTCTGGGGCCAACGTCCTGACTTTC. Full variable domain (rest looked up from reference TRBV5-1 and TRBJ2-6): KAGVTQTPRYLIKTRGQQVTLSCSPISGHRSVSWYQQTPGQGLQFLFEYFSETQRNKGNFPGRFSGRQFSNSRSEMNVSTLELGDSALYLCASSRTTGYSGANVLTFGAGSRLTVL.

The chain employs TRBV7-9 and TRBJ2-1; D may correspond to TRBD1 or TRBD2 (5 bases each). There are 17 residues in the CDR3. CDR1 and CDR2 from the germline V gene are SEHNR and FQNEAQ (reference sequence). The germline V and J ends were trimmed by 1 base and 1 base, with 14 bases remaining between them. The CDR3 region is CASSLGATRESYNEQFF. CDR3 sequence (DNA): TGTGCCAGCAGCTTAGGGGCCACCAGGGAGTCCTACAATGAGCAGTTCTTC.

V is TRBV11-2 and J is TRBJ2-5; possible D gene TRBD1, 7 bases. The germline V gene has CDR1 SGHAT and CDR2 FQNNGV. The CDR3 has 15 residues. Trimming shortened V by 1 base and J by 2 bases, and 11 bases separated the two germline ends. The CDR3 here is CASSLVGGQQETQYF. As DNA, the CDR3 is TGTGCCAGCAGCTTAGTGGGGGGACAGCAAGAGACCCAGTACTTC.